This T cell receptor (beta chain) was identified in a study of blood T cell repertoires in COVID-19. Between the trimmed V and J ends, which lost 6 bases and 4 bases, there was a span of 12 bases. The CDR3 covers 14 residues. The germline V gene has CDR1 LGHDT and CDR2 YNNKEL (reference sequence). The repertoire was sequenced with immunoSEQ multiplex PCR; TCRdb's copy has only in-frame clones and lacks some. In the table there are 110,000 to 150,000 clones, around 79% of which are singletons. Material for sequencing was peripheral blood. The J gene is TRBJ1-4, the V gene TRBV3-1 (or the pseudogene TRBV3-2), with a weak D call TRBD1 (6 bases). The origin of this receptor is a man aged 60 to 75 with acute or convalescent COVID-19. The CDR3 spells CASSLTGINEKLFF. The CDR3, as DNA: TGTGCCAGCAGTCTGACAGGAATTAATGAAAAACTGTTTTTT.